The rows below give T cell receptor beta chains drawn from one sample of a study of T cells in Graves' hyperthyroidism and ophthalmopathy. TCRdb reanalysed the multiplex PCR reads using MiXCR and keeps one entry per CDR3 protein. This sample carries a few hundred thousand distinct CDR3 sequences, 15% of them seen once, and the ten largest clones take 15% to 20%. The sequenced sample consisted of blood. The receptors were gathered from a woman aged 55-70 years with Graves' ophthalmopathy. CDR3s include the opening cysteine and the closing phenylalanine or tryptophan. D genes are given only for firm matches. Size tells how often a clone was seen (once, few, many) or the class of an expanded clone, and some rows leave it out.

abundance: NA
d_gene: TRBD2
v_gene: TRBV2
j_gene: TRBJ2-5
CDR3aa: CARGAPGLAGEETQYF
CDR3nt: TGTGCCAGGGGGGCGCCGGGACTAGCGGGAGAAGAGACCCAGTACTTC

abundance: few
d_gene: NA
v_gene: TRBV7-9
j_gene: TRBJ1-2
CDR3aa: CASSTTGGTNYGYTF
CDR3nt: TGTGCCAGCAGCACCACGGGGGGTACTAACTATGGCTACACCTTC

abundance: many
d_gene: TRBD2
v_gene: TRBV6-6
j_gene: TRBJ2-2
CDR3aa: CASSYSKWTSGKGTGELFF
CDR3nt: TGTGCCAGCAGTTACTCGAAATGGACTAGCGGGAAGGGCACCGGGGAGCTGTTTTTT

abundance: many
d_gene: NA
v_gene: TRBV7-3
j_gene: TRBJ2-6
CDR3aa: CASSVVGEGANVLTF
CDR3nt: TGTGCCAGCAGCGTGGTTGGGGAAGGGGCCAACGTCCTGACTTTC

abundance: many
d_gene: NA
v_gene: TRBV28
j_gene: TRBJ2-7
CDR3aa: CASSLRPGRSGNYEQYF
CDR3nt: TGTGCCAGCAGTTTACGACCAGGACGTAGTGGGAACTACGAGCAGTACTTC

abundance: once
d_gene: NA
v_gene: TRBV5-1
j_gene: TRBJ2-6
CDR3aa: CASSLDGPGANVLTF
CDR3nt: TGCGCCAGCAGCTTGGACGGGCCCGGGGCCAACGTCCTGACTTTC

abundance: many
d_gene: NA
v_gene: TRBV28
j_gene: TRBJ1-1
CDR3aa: CASSRGTNTEAFF
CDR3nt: TGTGCCAGCAGTAGGGGTACGAACACTGAAGCTTTCTTT

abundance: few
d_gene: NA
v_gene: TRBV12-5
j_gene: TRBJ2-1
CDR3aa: CASGLGVWNEQFF
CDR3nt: TGTGCTAGTGGTTTGGGAGTCTGGAATGAGCAGTTCTTC

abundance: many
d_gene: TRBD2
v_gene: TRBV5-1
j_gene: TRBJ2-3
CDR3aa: CASSLPSGSLDTQYF
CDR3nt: TGCGCCAGCAGCTTGCCCAGCGGGAGTTTAGATACGCAGTATTTT

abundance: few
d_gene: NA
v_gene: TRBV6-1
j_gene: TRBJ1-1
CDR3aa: CASIDPRMNTEAFF
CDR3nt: TGTGCCAGCATTGACCCGAGGATGAACACTGAAGCTTTCTTT

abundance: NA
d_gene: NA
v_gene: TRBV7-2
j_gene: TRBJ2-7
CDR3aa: CASSLGRTLYEQYF
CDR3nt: TGTGCCAGCAGCTTAGGGCGGACTCTTTACGAGCAGTACTTC

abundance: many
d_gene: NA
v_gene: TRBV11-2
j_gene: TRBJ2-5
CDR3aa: CASSYTEGQETQYF
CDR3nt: TGTGCCAGCAGCTACACAGAGGGCCAAGAGACCCAGTACTTC

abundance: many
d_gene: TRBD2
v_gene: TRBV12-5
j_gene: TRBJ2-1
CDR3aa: CASGSGVSSYNEQFF
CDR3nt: TGTGCTAGTGGGAGCGGGGTTAGCTCCTACAATGAGCAGTTCTTC

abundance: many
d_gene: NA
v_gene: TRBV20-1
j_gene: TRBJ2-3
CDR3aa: CSATTLRSADTDTQYF
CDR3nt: TGCAGTGCTACAACCTTAAGGAGCGCAGACACAGATACGCAGTATTTT

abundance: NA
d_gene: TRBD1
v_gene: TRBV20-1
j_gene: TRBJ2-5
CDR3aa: CSPRRPGGGETQYF
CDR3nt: TGCAGTCCCCGAAGGCCAGGGGGTGGTGAGACCCAGTACTTC

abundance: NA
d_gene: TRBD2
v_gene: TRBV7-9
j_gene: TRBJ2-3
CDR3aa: CASSFSRGRGRGTDTQYF
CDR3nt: TGTGCCAGCAGCTTTTCCAGGGGCCGCGGGAGGGGCACAGATACGCAGTATTTT

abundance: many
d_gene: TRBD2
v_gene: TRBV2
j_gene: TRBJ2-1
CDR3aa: CASSDLAGGQSEQFF
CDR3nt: TGTGCCAGCAGCGATCTAGCGGGAGGGCAGTCAGAGCAGTTCTTC

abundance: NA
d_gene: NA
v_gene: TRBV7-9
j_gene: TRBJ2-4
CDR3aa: CASSLGLTSSAKNIQYF
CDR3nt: TGTGCCAGCAGCTTAGGACTTACTAGTTCGGCCAAAAACATTCAGTACTTC

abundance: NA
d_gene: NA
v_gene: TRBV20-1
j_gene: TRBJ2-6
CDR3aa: CSATDRGSGANVLTF
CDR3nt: TGCAGTGCGACAGACAGAGGATCTGGGGCCAACGTCCTGACTTTC

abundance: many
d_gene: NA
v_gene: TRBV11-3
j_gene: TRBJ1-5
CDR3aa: CASSLVYRSNQPQHF
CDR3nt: TGTGCCAGCAGCTTAGTATACAGAAGCAATCAGCCCCAGCATTTT

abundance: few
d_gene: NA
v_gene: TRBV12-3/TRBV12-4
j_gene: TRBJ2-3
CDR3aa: CASSSGTALPDTQYF
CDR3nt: TGTGCCAGCAGTTCCGGGACGGCTCTCCCAGATACGCAGTATTTT

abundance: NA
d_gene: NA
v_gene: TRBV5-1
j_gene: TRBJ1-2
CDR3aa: CASSLGLGRASGGYTF
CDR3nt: TGCGCCAGCAGCTTGGGCTTGGGCAGGGCGTCGGGTGGCTACACCTTC

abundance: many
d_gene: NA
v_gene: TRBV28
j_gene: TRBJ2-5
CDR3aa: CASSSIQGQRGETQYF
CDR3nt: TGTGCCAGCAGCTCCATACAGGGGCAACGGGGGGAGACCCAGTACTTC

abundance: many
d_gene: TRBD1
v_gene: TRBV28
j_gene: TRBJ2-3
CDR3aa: CASIQGGRIGTQYF
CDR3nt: TGTGCCAGCATACAGGGGGGACGGATTGGGACGCAGTATTTT

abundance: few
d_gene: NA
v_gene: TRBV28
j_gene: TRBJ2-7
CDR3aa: CASSSHGERAGYEQYF
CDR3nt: TGTGCCAGCAGTTCCCATGGAGAGCGGGCGGGCTACGAGCAGTACTTC